These 26 T cell receptor beta chains were all obtained from the same sample, sequenced in a study of blood T cell repertoires in COVID-19. Sequencing used immunoSEQ multiplex PCR; TCRdb keeps in-frame clones, though not all of them. The sample consists of 110,000 to 150,000 clones, 80% of them appearing once. What was sequenced was peripheral blood. The receptors originated from a woman aged 45-60 years with acute or convalescent COVID-19.

The rearrangement joins TRBV10-3 to TRBJ2-1, with TRBD2 identical over 13 bases. J gave up 5 bases and V 4 bases, and 5 bases lay outside the gene matches. This CDR3 has 16 residues. Germline loops: CDR1 ENHRY, CDR2 SYGVKD. The CDR3 nucleotides are TGTGCCATCAGTGTGTTCGGGACTAGCGGGGACAATGAGCAGTTCTTC. As protein: CAISVFGTSGDNEQFF.

This clone occurred once. The chain couples TRBV4-1 to TRBJ2-7; D might be TRBD2 (5 bases). CDR1 MGHRA and CDR2 YSYEKL come from the germline V gene. The CDR3 covers 13 residues. V lost 1 base to trimming and J lost 5 bases, with 9 bases between them. CDR3 sequence (DNA): TGCGCCAGCAGCCAAGGGGCCGGGGACGAGCAGTACTTC. Its translation is CASSQGAGDEQYF.

The chain uses TRBV7-2 and TRBJ2-5; 7 bases map to TRBD1. The V segment lost 4 bases and the J segment 9 bases; nucleotides outside the gene matches: 8. This CDR3 contains 13 residues. CDR1 SGHTA and CDR2 FQGNSA come from the germline V gene. The CDR3 sequence: CASSSTGVRAQYF. CDR3 DNA: TGTGCCAGCAGCTCCACAGGGGTGAGGGCCCAGTACTTC.

The V call is TRBV9, the J call TRBJ2-5, with D maybe TRBD1 (5 bases). The germline V gene has CDR1 SGDLS and CDR2 YYNGEE. V lost 0 bases and J 5 bases, leaving 14 bases between the germline ends. The CDR3 length is 15 residues. The chain's CDR3 is CASSVVASGHETQYF. The CDR3 region has the DNA TGTGCCAGCAGCGTAGTGGCTTCAGGGCACGAGACCCAGTACTTC.

V gene TRBV20-1 combines with J gene TRBJ1-2, with D hard to call. There are 11 residues in the CDR3. The V end lost 5 bases, the J end lost 8 bases, and 12 bases lay between the germline ends. CDR1 DFQATT and CDR2 SNEGSKA come from the germline V gene (reference sequence). As DNA, the CDR3 is TGCAGTGCTCTAAGGAGGGAAGGCTACACCTTC. Its protein product is CSALRREGYTF.

This clone rates as medium-sized (0.01 to 0.1%). The chain has TRBV2 and TRBJ1-3; tentatively, D is TRBD1 (5 bases). This CDR3 has 16 residues. Germline lookup yields CDR1 SNHLY and CDR2 FYNNEI. V lost 3 bases, J lost 0 bases, and 12 bases lay in between. CDR3 residues: CASSELRQISGNTIYF. In DNA form, the CDR3 reads TGTGCCAGCAGTGAGCTTAGACAGATCTCTGGAAACACCATATATTTT.

The genes are TRBV6-5 and TRBJ2-7; 9 bases agree with TRBD2. Germline V gene data show CDR1 as MNHEY and CDR2 as SVGAGI. The ends lost 4 bases at V and 4 bases at J; junction bases unmatched: 8. CDR3 length: 15 residues. The CDR3 sequence is CASSFGRGGLYEQYF. The DNA for the CDR3 is TGTGCCAGCAGTTTTGGGCGGGGGGGCCTTTACGAGCAGTACTTC.

The chain couples TRBV3-1 (or the pseudogene TRBV3-2) to TRBJ1-1; TRBD1 matches 11 bases. Germline loops: CDR1 LGHDT, CDR2 YNNKEL (reference sequence). Trimming cost V 8 bases and J 11 bases; bases outside gene matches: 10. This CDR3 spans 13 amino acids. DNA of the CDR3: TGTGCCAGCCTCGGACAGGGGGCGATGAAGGCTTTCTTT. As protein: CASLGQGAMKAFF.

The chain joins TRBV19 to TRBJ1-1; 8 nucleotides agree with TRBD1. Germline V CDR1 and CDR2: LNHDA, SQIVND (reference sequence). This CDR3 comprises 14 residues. Germline trimming cut 7 bases from V and 2 bases from J; bases unmatched to any gene: 6. CDR3 DNA: TGTGCCAGTACTAAGGGACAGGCCAACACTGAAGCTTTCTTT. Its protein product is CASTKGQANTEAFF.

The J gene is TRBJ1-5, the V gene TRBV4-3; D is ambiguous. The germline V gene has CDR1 LGHNA and CDR2 YSLEER. Trimming took off 1 base at V and 4 bases at J, with 11 bases between the two ends. The CDR3 sequence is 15 residues long. CDR3 in amino acids: CASSQGVGVNQPQHF. The CDR3 DNA sequence: TGCGCCAGCAGCCAAGGTGTCGGAGTGAATCAGCCCCAGCATTTT.

The chain couples TRBV5-5 to TRBJ2-5; D not certain. Germline loops: CDR1 SGHKS, CDR2 YYEKEE (reference sequence). The V end lost 4 bases, the J end lost 5 bases, and 18 bases lay between the germline ends. The CDR3 is 15 amino acids. This chain's CDR3 is CASSPGSIVRETQYF. CDR3 DNA sequence: TGTGCCAGCAGCCCGGGTTCGATAGTCCGGGAGACCCAGTACTTC.

CDR3 DNA sequence: TGCAGTGCCGGACAGGGGTATGAGCAGTACTTC. Translation: CSAGQGYEQYF. The chain has TRBV20-1 and TRBJ2-7; 9 nucleotides agree with TRBD1. This CDR3 has 11 amino acids. After removal of 6 bases from V and 7 bases from J, the junction contained 4 bases not matched to a gene. Germline V CDR1 and CDR2: DFQATT, SNEGSKA (reference sequence).

The chain carries TRBV19 and TRBJ1-5; 9 bases map to TRBD1. The germline V gene encodes CDR1 LNHDA and CDR2 SQIVND (reference sequence). V was clipped by 4 bases and J by 0 bases; unmatched bases: 7. The CDR3 runs to 17 residues. CDR3: CASSTTGGADSNQPQHF. DNA of the CDR3: TGTGCCAGTAGTACGACAGGGGGAGCTGATAGCAATCAGCCCCAGCATTTT.

This clone was counted a few times. The genes are TRBV6-2 or TRBV6-3 and TRBJ2-7; a possible D gene is TRBD2 (6 bases). This CDR3 region has 12 residues. Germline lookup yields CDR1 MNHEY and CDR2 SVGEGT. V was pared by 5 bases and J by 6 bases, with 11 bases between. DNA of the CDR3: TGTGCCAGCAGTACCCAGGAGGGCGAGCAGTACTTC. This sequence encodes CASSTQEGEQYF.

CDR3 bases: TGTGCCAGCACCGGGAGCTCCTACAATGAGCAGTTCTTC. Amino acid sequence: CASTGSSYNEQFF. J is TRBJ2-1 and V is TRBV2; possible D gene TRBD2, 6 bases. This CDR3 has 13 amino acids. Germline CDR1 reads SNHLY; CDR2 reads FYNNEI. Deletions cut 7 bases from V and 0 bases from J, with 7 bases between.

The gene calls are TRBV18 and TRBJ1-4; D call uncertain. The CDR3 length is 16 residues. V was pared by 4 bases and J by 0 bases, with 12 bases between. Per the germline V gene, CDR1 is KGHSH and CDR2 is LQKENI. The CDR3 bases are TGTGCCAGCTCACGAGTACGTCCTGCAACTAATGAAAAACTGTTTTTT. Its translation: CASSRVRPATNEKLFF.

V and J are TRBV19 and TRBJ1-6; D uncertain. CDR3 length equals 16 residues. The germline V gene encodes CDR1 LNHDA and CDR2 SQIVND (reference sequence). Trimming removed 5 bases from V and 7 bases from J, with 18 bases in between. CDR3: CASSVLGSGGNSPLHF. CDR3 coding DNA: TGTGCCAGTAGTGTCCTAGGGAGTGGAGGGAATTCACCCCTCCACTTT.

This chain joins TRBV18 and TRBJ2-1; 11 bases line up with TRBD1. The germline gives CDR1 KGHSH, CDR2 LQKENI. The CDR3 contains 17 residues. Trimming removed 3 bases from V and 6 bases from J; junction bases left unmatched: 10. The CDR3 spells CASSPSLDRGRSNEQFF. Written as DNA, the CDR3 is TGTGCCAGCTCACCCTCCCTGGACAGGGGGCGCAGCAATGAGCAGTTCTTC.

V and J are TRBV12-2 and TRBJ1-3; the table assigns TRBD1, which was not confirmed against the DNA. TRBV12-2 is annotated as a pseudogene. This CDR3 is built from 19 residues. CDR3 nucleotides: TGTGCAAGTCGCGGAGGGGACAGGGGTCTTTTAGAAGCTGGAAACACCATATATTTT. Encoded protein: CASRGGDRGLLEAGNTIYF.

J is TRBJ1-5 and V is TRBV24-1; perhaps TRBD1 as D (5 bases). CDR1 is KGHDR, CDR2 SFDVKD, per germline. V was pared by 7 bases and J by 0 bases, with 12 bases between. This CDR3 has 15 residues. The CDR3 is CATSSGSVSNQPQHF. The CDR3 nucleotides are TGTGCCACCAGCTCAGGGTCGGTTAGCAATCAGCCCCAGCATTTT.

This clone has just a few counts. The chain has TRBV9 and TRBJ1-1; 7 nucleotides line up with TRBD1. Germline V gives CDR1 SGDLS, CDR2 YYNGEE. The CDR3 covers 16 residues. The ends lost 0 bases at V and 6 bases at J; junction bases unmatched: 11. The DNA of the CDR3 is TGTGCCAGCAGCGTAGCTCAGGGGGTCGTGGTGGCTGAAGCTTTCTTT. This encodes CASSVAQGVVVAEAFF.

This rearrangement joins TRBV21-1 to TRBJ2-7; TRBD1, as called in the table, went unchecked against the DNA. TRBV21-1 is listed as a pseudogene. This CDR3 spans 16 amino acids. The CDR3 sequence: CARDRGKPLVRHEQYF. Here the CDR3 DNA reads TGTGCCAGGGACAGGGGCAAACCCTTGGTACGGCACGAGCAGTACTTC.

This chain links TRBV9 with TRBJ2-5, with 8 bases fitting TRBD2. V lost 0 bases and J lost 5; bases outside the gene matches: 9. Germline assignment: CDR1 SGDLS and CDR2 YYNGEE. The CDR3 covers 16 residues. The CDR3 DNA is TGTGCCAGCAGCGTAGAAAGCGGGGGAAATGGGGAGACCCAGTACTTC. Its translation is CASSVESGGNGETQYF.

V is TRBV5-6 and J is TRBJ1-2, with D perhaps matching TRBD1 (5 bases). Germline V CDR1 and CDR2: SGHDT, YYEEEE. V gave up 0 bases and J gave up 8 bases, with 11 bases separating them. The CDR3 contains 13 residues. The CDR3 DNA sequence: TGTGCCAGCAGCTTGGACAGGTCTGGGGGCTACACCTTC. Its translation: CASSLDRSGGYTF. Variable domain in full (rest from reference TRBV5-6 and TRBJ1-2): DAGVTQSPTHLIKTRGQQVTLRCSPKSGHDTVSWYQQALGQGPQFIFQYYEEEERQRGNFPDRFSGHQFPNYSSELNVNALLLGDSALYLCASSLDRSGGYTFGSGTRLTVV.

This chain joins TRBV3-1 (or the pseudogene TRBV3-2) and TRBJ2-1; TRBD2 matches 8 bases. The CDR3 runs to 15 residues. Germline V gene lookup returns CDR1 LGHDT and CDR2 YNNKEL (reference sequence). J was trimmed by 12 bases and V by 4 bases; bases with no gene match: 14. The CDR3 protein is CASSLSGTRGPMQFF. The CDR3 nucleotides are TGTGCCAGCAGCCTATCCGGGACTAGGGGACCAATGCAGTTCTTC.

The rearrangement joins TRBV28 to TRBJ1-4, with 9 positions matching TRBD1. The ends lost 7 bases at V and 1 base at J; junction bases unmatched: 7. The CDR3 runs 16 residues. Germline loops: CDR1 MDHEN, CDR2 SYDVKM. The CDR3 reads CASTATGGGTNEKLFF. The CDR3 bases are TGTGCCAGCACCGCGACAGGGGGTGGAACTAATGAAAAACTGTTTTTT. The full variable domain, its missing parts supplied by reference TRBV28 and TRBJ1-4, is DVKVTQSSRYLVKRTGEKVFLECVQDMDHENMFWYRQDPGLGLRLIYFSYDVKMKEKGDIPEGYSVSREKKERFSLILESASTNQTSMYLCASTATGGGTNEKLFFGSGTQLSVL.